One sample yielded the 13 T cell receptor beta chains listed below, sequenced in a study of T cell repertoires and Cas9 in healthy adults. Profiled with immunoSEQ multiplex PCR; TCRdb holds only in-frame clones, not every one. Of 20,000 to 25,000 clones in the sample, about 92% were seen once. Sequencing was performed on CD4+ effector T cells (CD127+, CD25-, CD137-, CD154-) from PBMCs; culture status not recorded. These receptors came from a human donor in good health.

J is TRBJ2-1 and V is TRBV19, with D hard to call. The CDR3 covers 13 residues. Germline V gives CDR1 LNHDA, CDR2 SQIVND (reference sequence). The V and J ends lost 1 base and 5 bases respectively, with 6 bases between them. The CDR3 region has the DNA TGTGCCAGTAGTATAGGCCCAGACAATGAGCAGTTCTTC. Translating it yields CASSIGPDNEQFF.

The J gene is TRBJ2-1, the V gene TRBV28; 9 bases match TRBD1. The CDR3 spans 16 residues. CDR1 is MDHEN and CDR2 is SYDVKM in the germline V gene. J was trimmed by 3 bases and V by 6 bases; bases with no gene match: 9. The CDR3 protein is CASRLPGQGNYNEQFF. The CDR3 nucleotides read TGTGCCAGCAGACTACCGGGACAGGGAAACTACAATGAGCAGTTCTTC.

This chain uses TRBV6-1 with TRBJ2-1; D is unresolved. Germline V gene sequence: CDR1 MNHNS, CDR2 SASEGT. This CDR3 has 12 residues. The V gene lost 7 bases and the J gene lost 8 bases, with 12 bases spanning the gap. CDR3: CASKRLRDEQFF. The CDR3, as DNA: TGTGCCAGCAAGAGACTCCGGGATGAGCAGTTCTTC.

The chain is built from TRBV2 and TRBJ1-4, with D possibly matching TRBD1 (5 bases). The germline CDR1 and CDR2 sequences are SNHLY and FYNNEI. CDR3 length equals 14 residues. V gave up 2 bases and J gave up 5 bases, with 9 bases separating them. The CDR3 spells CASSELGENEKLFF. CDR3 coding DNA: TGTGCCAGCAGTGAACTAGGGGAGAATGAAAAACTGTTTTTT.

This sequence joins TRBV28 and TRBJ2-7, with 14 nucleotides matching TRBD2. The V gene end was trimmed by 6 bases and the J gene end by 2 bases; junction bases not matched to a gene: 6. In germline, CDR1 is MDHEN, CDR2 SYDVKM. This CDR3 is 16 amino acids long. The CDR3 DNA reads TGTGCCAGCAGCGGGACTAGCGGGGGCTGGACCTACGAGCAGTACTTC. Protein sequence: CASSGTSGGWTYEQYF.

The CDR3 nucleotides read TGTGCCAGCAGCTTACAGGGAGCGAACACCGGGGAGCTGTTTTTT. Residues: CASSLQGANTGELFF. The V and J genes are TRBV11-2 and TRBJ2-2; D possibly uses TRBD1 or TRBD2 (5 bases each). The germline V gene has CDR1 SGHAT and CDR2 FQNNGV. V lost 2 bases and J 0 bases, leaving 7 bases between the germline ends. The CDR3 runs 15 residues.

This chain joins TRBV2 and TRBJ1-1; tentative D call: TRBD1 (5 bases). Germline V gene lookup returns CDR1 SNHLY and CDR2 FYNNEI. Trimming removed 5 bases from V and 0 bases from J, with 13 bases in between. CDR3 size: 15 residues. CDR3 region: CASSPLTEMNTEAFF. CDR3 sequence (DNA): TGTGCCAGCAGTCCCCTGACAGAAATGAACACTGAAGCTTTCTTT.

Of note for this clone: The junction departs from the called germline gene at one end, perhaps through a read error. The V call is TRBV11-2, the J call TRBJ2-2; 9 nucleotides line up with TRBD2. This CDR3 is 15 amino acids long. Per germline, CDR1 SGHAT and CDR2 FQNNGV. The CDR3 DNA sequence: TGTGCCAGCAGCTCAGAGCGGGGGGAACACCGGGGAGCTGTTTTT. Translating gives CASSSERGEHRGAVF. The full variable domain, its missing parts supplied by reference TRBV11-2 and TRBJ2-2, is EAGVAQSPRYKIIEKRQSVAFWCNPISGHATLYWYQQILGQGPKLLIQFQNNGVVDDSQLPKDRFSAERLKGVDSTLKIQPAKLEDSAVYLCASSSERGEHRGAVFGEGSRLTVL.

The chain employs TRBV6-5 and TRBJ2-2; D not resolved. Trimming left V 8 bases short and J 5 bases short, with 15 bases between. CDR3 length: 14 residues. Germline V lookup: CDR1 MNHEY, CDR2 SVGAGI. CDR3 in DNA: TGTGCCAGCCGTACATTTAGAGGAACCGGGGAGCTGTTTTTT. Translating it yields CASRTFRGTGELFF.

The V call is TRBV2, the J call TRBJ2-1, with D possibly TRBD2 on 7 matching bases. Germline V lookup: CDR1 SNHLY, CDR2 FYNNEI. V lost 4 bases, J lost 5 bases, and 12 bases lay in between. There are 14 residues in the CDR3. The CDR3 spells CASSVGGPNNEQFF. CDR3 coding DNA: TGTGCCAGCAGTGTGGGGGGGCCCAACAATGAGCAGTTCTTC.

V usage is TRBV25-1 and J usage is TRBJ2-7; D may be TRBD1 or TRBD2 (5 bases each). V gave up 5 bases and J gave up 6 bases, with 17 bases separating them. The CDR3 is made up of 14 amino acids. CDR1 and CDR2 from the germline V gene are MGHDK and SYGVNS. CDR3 region: CASSHKPGTGEQYF. The DNA for the CDR3 is TGTGCCAGCAGTCATAAACCAGGGACGGGCGAGCAGTACTTC.

J is TRBJ1-2 and V is TRBV4-1; 11 bases align to TRBD1. The CDR3 is made up of 16 amino acids. J was trimmed by 7 bases and V by 5 bases; bases with no gene match: 12. Germline loops: CDR1 MGHRA, CDR2 YSYEKL. CDR3 DNA: TGCGCCAGCAGCACGGGACAGGGGGTAATTTTCCGTGGCTACACCTTC. This translates into CASSTGQGVIFRGYTF.

The rearrangement joins TRBV18 to TRBJ2-6, with TRBD2 matching 8 bases. The CDR3 is 17 residues long. J lost 0 bases, V lost 2 bases, and 3 bases had no gene match. The V gene's germline CDR1 is KGHSH and CDR2 LQKENI. CDR3 sequence: CASSPSGGASGANVLTF. DNA of the CDR3: TGTGCCAGCTCACCATCGGGGGGGGCCTCTGGGGCCAACGTCCTGACTTTC. The full variable domain, in which reference TRBV18 and TRBJ2-6 provide the parts outside the CDR3, is NAGVMQNPRHLVRRRGQEARLRCSPMKGHSHVYWYRQLPEEGLKFMVYLQKENIIDESGMPKERFSAEFPKEGPSILRIQQVVRGDSAAYFCASSPSGGASGANVLTFGAGSRLTVL.